The entry below describes one T cell receptor (beta chain). These data belong to a study of blood T cell repertoires in COVID-19. Study in general: The United States, Italy and Spain provided the acute and convalescent COVID-19 samples. T cells, B-cell-depleted T cells, or PBMCs supplied cDNA or gDNA.

This CDR3 is 15 amino acids long. V dropped 2 bases and J dropped 7 bases, with 17 bases sitting between them. CDR1 is MNHEY and CDR2 is SVGAGI in the germline V gene. Original analysis: Amplified reference gene primers provided the basis for estimating nucleated cell counts. Clones were read by immunoSEQ multiplex PCR, and TCRdb kept only the in-frame ones, dropping some. V and J calls and clone size follow that table, whereas D and trimming were derived from the DNA. The sample has roughly 120,000 clones; around 85% are singletons. The clonotype comes from a man between 65 and 85 years old who had recovered from COVID-19. The chain recombines TRBV6-5 with TRBJ1-1; TRBD1 might be the D (6 bases). The source material was peripheral blood. CDR3 nucleotide sequence: TGTGCCAGCAGTTACAGTGGGACAAGGAGTGGTGAAGCTTTCTTT. Translation: CASSYSGTRSGEAFF.